The rows below give T cell receptor beta chains drawn from one sample of a study of blood T cell repertoires in COVID-19. TCRdb's table, derived via immunoSEQ multiplex PCR, lists solely in-frame clones and lacks some. In the table there are some 460,000 clones, 87% of which are singletons. The specimen sequenced was PBMCs or T cells enriched from blood (not recorded which). Receptors originate from a woman aged 18-29 years with acute COVID-19. Each CDR3 is given with its conserved first and last residue. A D gene is named only where the DNA matches it firmly. Rows may omit the clone size; those that give it use once, few, many or a size class.

abundance: .
j_gene: TRBJ1-1
d_gene: .
v_gene: TRBV6-5
CDR3aa: CASSYSDYSVVGEAFF
CDR3nt: TGTGCCAGCAGTTACAGCGATTATAGCGTCGTAGGTGAAGCTTTCTTT

abundance: few
j_gene: TRBJ2-1
d_gene: TRBD1
v_gene: TRBV18
CDR3aa: CASSPPGQGLYNEQFF
CDR3nt: TGTGCCAGCTCACCACCGGGACAGGGTCTATACAATGAGCAGTTCTTC

abundance: .
j_gene: TRBJ1-2
d_gene: .
v_gene: TRBV27
CDR3aa: CAAGAPVGGYTF
CDR3nt: TGTGCCGCTGGGGCCCCCGTAGGTGGCTACACCTTC

abundance: .
j_gene: TRBJ1-3
d_gene: TRBD1
v_gene: TRBV7-2
CDR3aa: CASSLARGVTGQYF
CDR3nt: TGTGCCAGCAGCTTAGCTAGGGGGGTGACAGGGCAATATTTT

abundance: once
j_gene: TRBJ2-7
d_gene: .
v_gene: TRBV9
CDR3aa: CASSVDGSIDEQYF
CDR3nt: TGTGCCAGCAGCGTAGACGGGAGTATCGACGAGCAGTACTTC

abundance: .
j_gene: TRBJ2-1
d_gene: TRBD2
v_gene: TRBV6-1
CDR3aa: CASSGWSRTSSYNEQFF
CDR3nt: TGTGCCAGCAGTGGGTGGAGCAGGACTAGCTCCTACAATGAGCAGTTCTTC

abundance: .
j_gene: TRBJ1-5
d_gene: .
v_gene: TRBV27
CDR3aa: CIETSNQPQHF
CDR3nt: TGTATAGAGACTTCCAATCAGCCCCAGCATTTT

abundance: .
j_gene: TRBJ2-7
d_gene: TRBD1
v_gene: TRBV27
CDR3aa: CASATSGTGVFYEQYF
CDR3nt: TGTGCCAGCGCAACCTCCGGGACAGGGGTTTTCTACGAGCAGTACTTC

abundance: .
j_gene: TRBJ2-1
d_gene: .
v_gene: TRBV28
CDR3aa: CASSPPRGYNEQFF
CDR3nt: TGTGCCAGCAGTCCCCCCCGCGGATACAATGAGCAGTTCTTC

abundance: once
j_gene: TRBJ2-1
d_gene: .
v_gene: TRBV24-1
CDR3aa: CATQQGGNEQFF
CDR3nt: TGTGCCACGCAGCAGGGGGGCAATGAGCAGTTCTTC

abundance: .
j_gene: TRBJ2-3
d_gene: TRBD2
v_gene: TRBV5-1
CDR3aa: CASSLALTSGLTDTQYF
CDR3nt: TGCGCCAGCAGCTTGGCCTTGACTAGCGGACTCACAGATACGCAGTATTTT

abundance: .
j_gene: TRBJ2-7
d_gene: .
v_gene: TRBV7-9
CDR3aa: CASSRDYEQYF
CDR3nt: TGTGCCAGCAGCCGAGATTACGAGCAGTACTTC

abundance: once
j_gene: TRBJ2-7
d_gene: .
v_gene: TRBV5-4
CDR3aa: CASSPRPLGGYEQYF
CDR3nt: TGTGCCAGCAGTCCCCGTCCACTTGGGGGGTACGAGCAGTACTTC

abundance: .
j_gene: TRBJ2-1
d_gene: TRBD2
v_gene: TRBV6-2/TRBV6-3
CDR3aa: CASSYSTSGSEQFF
CDR3nt: TGTGCCAGCAGTTACTCCACTAGCGGGAGTGAGCAGTTCTTC

abundance: .
j_gene: TRBJ1-1
d_gene: .
v_gene: TRBV14
CDR3aa: CASSTGGQAFF
CDR3nt: TGTGCCAGCAGTACCGGGGGGCAAGCTTTCTTT

abundance: .
j_gene: TRBJ2-1
d_gene: .
v_gene: TRBV18
CDR3aa: CASSPPSVPSSYNEQFF
CDR3nt: .

abundance: .
j_gene: TRBJ2-1
d_gene: .
v_gene: TRBV12-5
CDR3aa: CASGLVGGTYNEQFF
CDR3nt: TGTGCTAGTGGTTTGGTAGGGGGTACCTACAATGAGCAGTTCTTC

abundance: .
j_gene: TRBJ1-6
d_gene: TRBD1
v_gene: TRBV20-1
CDR3aa: CSASPSGQANSPLHF
CDR3nt: TGCAGTGCTAGTCCATCGGGACAGGCGAATTCACCCCTCCACTTT

abundance: .
j_gene: TRBJ2-4
d_gene: TRBD2
v_gene: TRBV27
CDR3aa: CASNSDPSGRHIQYF
CDR3nt: TGTGCCAGCAATTCTGATCCTAGCGGGAGACACATTCAGTACTTC

abundance: .
j_gene: TRBJ2-1
d_gene: .
v_gene: TRBV14
CDR3aa: CASSQDLDYGIESYNEQFF
CDR3nt: TGTGCCAGCAGCCAAGATCTTGACTATGGGATCGAATCCTACAATGAGCAGTTCTTC

abundance: .
j_gene: TRBJ1-5
d_gene: TRBD1
v_gene: TRBV5-1
CDR3aa: CASSLEGQGAQPQHF
CDR3nt: TGCGCCAGCAGCTTGGAGGGACAGGGGGCTCAGCCCCAGCATTTT

abundance: .
j_gene: TRBJ2-5
d_gene: TRBD1
v_gene: TRBV7-2
CDR3aa: CASSFRQGAETQYF
CDR3nt: TGTGCCAGCAGCTTCCGACAGGGCGCAGAGACCCAGTACTTC

abundance: .
j_gene: TRBJ2-7
d_gene: .
v_gene: TRBV2
CDR3aa: CASSSYEQYF
CDR3nt: TGTGCCAGCTCCAGCTACGAGCAGTACTTC

abundance: .
j_gene: TRBJ2-1
d_gene: TRBD2
v_gene: TRBV10-3
CDR3aa: CAISESLAGGYNEQFF
CDR3nt: TGTGCCATCAGTGAGTCATTGGCGGGAGGGTACAATGAGCAGTTCTTC

abundance: .
j_gene: TRBJ1-3
d_gene: TRBD1
v_gene: TRBV5-1
CDR3aa: CASSLSQGVGNTIYF
CDR3nt: TGCGCCAGCAGCTTGTCGCAGGGGGTCGGAAACACCATATATTTT

abundance: .
j_gene: TRBJ2-7
d_gene: .
v_gene: TRBV5-6
CDR3aa: CASSLGWGENEQYF
CDR3nt: TGTGCCAGCAGCTTGGGTTGGGGCGAAAACGAGCAGTACTTC

abundance: .
j_gene: TRBJ2-3
d_gene: .
v_gene: TRBV4-1
CDR3aa: CASSTRDSPPDTQYF
CDR3nt: TGCGCCAGCAGCACACGGGACTCCCCGCCAGATACGCAGTATTTT

abundance: .
j_gene: TRBJ2-7
d_gene: .
v_gene: TRBV19
CDR3aa: CASTQKGGGSYEQYF
CDR3nt: TGTGCCAGTACCCAAAAGGGGGGGGGCTCCTACGAGCAGTACTTC

abundance: .
j_gene: TRBJ1-3
d_gene: .
v_gene: TRBV12-3/TRBV12-4
CDR3aa: CASSPQGNTIYF
CDR3nt: TGTGCCAGCAGTCCACAGGGAAACACCATATATTTT

abundance: .
j_gene: TRBJ2-2
d_gene: .
v_gene: TRBV25-1
CDR3aa: CASSEQGTSGELFF
CDR3nt: TGTGCCAGCAGTGAACAGGGAACGTCCGGGGAGCTGTTTTTT

abundance: .
j_gene: TRBJ2-7
d_gene: TRBD2
v_gene: TRBV7-2
CDR3aa: CASSFSGGLTYEQYF
CDR3nt: TGTGCCAGCAGCTTTAGCGGGGGCCTCACCTACGAGCAGTACTTC

abundance: .
j_gene: TRBJ2-7
d_gene: .
v_gene: TRBV6-5
CDR3aa: CASSYDRAYEQYF
CDR3nt: TGTGCCAGCAGTTACGACAGAGCCTACGAGCAGTACTTC

abundance: few
j_gene: TRBJ2-1
d_gene: .
v_gene: TRBV20-1
CDR3aa: CSARVVDEQFF
CDR3nt: TGCAGTGCTAGAGTCGTCGATGAGCAGTTCTTC

abundance: .
j_gene: TRBJ1-1
d_gene: .
v_gene: TRBV14
CDR3aa: CASSQDLKGMAFF
CDR3nt: TGTGCCAGCAGCCAAGATCTAAAGGGGATGGCTTTCTTT

abundance: .
j_gene: TRBJ2-3
d_gene: TRBD2
v_gene: TRBV4-3
CDR3aa: CASSQEWASGRDTQYF
CDR3nt: TGCGCCAGCAGCCAAGAATGGGCTAGCGGGAGGGATACGCAGTATTTT

abundance: .
j_gene: TRBJ2-1
d_gene: TRBD2
v_gene: TRBV5-1
CDR3aa: CASSLRASGAYNEQFF
CDR3nt: TGCGCCAGCAGCTTGAGAGCTAGCGGGGCCTACAATGAGCAGTTCTTC

abundance: .
j_gene: TRBJ1-2
d_gene: .
v_gene: TRBV24-1
CDR3aa: CATSDSERTSYTF
CDR3nt: TGTGCCACCAGTGATTCTGAGAGGACATCTTACACCTTC

abundance: .
j_gene: TRBJ1-1
d_gene: TRBD1
v_gene: TRBV29-1
CDR3aa: CSVATGTGNEAFF
CDR3nt: TGCAGCGTCGCCACCGGGACAGGTAATGAAGCTTTCTTT

abundance: few
j_gene: TRBJ1-2
d_gene: TRBD1
v_gene: TRBV5-1
CDR3aa: CASSLGQGTHGYTF
CDR3nt: TGCGCCAGCAGCTTGGGACAGGGTACCCATGGCTACACCTTC

abundance: .
j_gene: TRBJ1-2
d_gene: .
v_gene: TRBV6-4
CDR3aa: CASSEQGGFGYTF
CDR3nt: TGTGCCAGCAGTGAGCAAGGAGGGTTTGGCTACACCTTC

abundance: .
j_gene: TRBJ2-7
d_gene: .
v_gene: TRBV4-3
CDR3aa: CASSQGLPSEQYF
CDR3nt: TGCGCCAGCAGCCAAGGACTACCGAGCGAGCAGTACTTC

abundance: .
j_gene: TRBJ1-3
d_gene: .
v_gene: TRBV9
CDR3aa: CASSVGDSPGNTIYF
CDR3nt: TGTGCCAGCAGCGTAGGGGACTCCCCTGGAAACACCATATATTTT

abundance: .
j_gene: TRBJ1-4
d_gene: TRBD1
v_gene: TRBV9
CDR3aa: CASTTAGTVNEKLFF
CDR3nt: TGTGCCAGCACCACGGCCGGGACAGTTAATGAAAAACTGTTTTTT

abundance: .
j_gene: TRBJ1-1
d_gene: .
v_gene: TRBV7-3
CDR3aa: CASSPHMNTEAFF
CDR3nt: TGTGCCAGCAGCCCCCACATGAACACTGAAGCTTTCTTT

abundance: .
j_gene: TRBJ2-2
d_gene: TRBD1
v_gene: TRBV9
CDR3aa: CASSVLGVDRVKRNTGELFF
CDR3nt: TGTGCCAGCAGCGTATTGGGGGTGGACAGGGTGAAGAGGAACACCGGGGAGCTGTTTTTT

abundance: .
j_gene: TRBJ1-1
d_gene: .
v_gene: TRBV5-1
CDR3aa: CASSPEVGYTEAFF
CDR3nt: TGCGCCAGCAGCCCGGAGGTGGGGTACACTGAAGCTTTCTTT

abundance: .
j_gene: TRBJ2-3
d_gene: TRBD2
v_gene: TRBV11-2
CDR3aa: CASSLWGTSLRDTQYF
CDR3nt: TGTGCCAGCAGCTTATGGGGGACTAGTTTGAGAGATACGCAGTATTTT

abundance: once
j_gene: TRBJ2-3
d_gene: .
v_gene: TRBV7-9
CDR3aa: CASSSGDGGQYF
CDR3nt: TGTGCCAGCAGCTCAGGGGATGGGGGGCAGTATTTT

abundance: .
j_gene: TRBJ2-1
d_gene: .
v_gene: TRBV20-1
CDR3aa: CSARYMQGQFF
CDR3nt: TGCAGTGCTAGATATATGCAGGGGCAGTTCTTC

abundance: .
j_gene: TRBJ2-3
d_gene: .
v_gene: TRBV9
CDR3aa: CASSQGGDTQYF
CDR3nt: TGTGCCAGCAGCCAAGGGGGAGATACGCAGTATTTT

abundance: .
j_gene: TRBJ2-1
d_gene: TRBD2
v_gene: TRBV5-1
CDR3aa: CASSPPSGGYNEQFF
CDR3nt: TGCGCCAGCAGCCCTCCTAGCGGGGGGTACAATGAGCAGTTCTTC

abundance: .
j_gene: TRBJ1-1
d_gene: .
v_gene: TRBV6-5
CDR3aa: CASSAKSGSLSAFF
CDR3nt: TGTGCCAGCAGCGCGAAATCAGGTTCCCTTTCAGCTTTCTTT

abundance: .
j_gene: TRBJ2-7
d_gene: TRBD1
v_gene: TRBV11-2
CDR3aa: CASSSVQGGREQYF
CDR3nt: TGTGCCAGCAGCTCCGTACAGGGGGGACGCGAGCAGTACTTC

abundance: .
j_gene: TRBJ1-6
d_gene: .
v_gene: TRBV5-1
CDR3aa: CASSPGQLGSPLHF
CDR3nt: TGCGCCAGCAGCCCTGGACAGCTGGGCTCACCCCTCCACTTT

abundance: .
j_gene: TRBJ2-7
d_gene: TRBD1
v_gene: TRBV6-5
CDR3aa: CASKGQPSYEQYF
CDR3nt: TGTGCCAGCAAGGGACAGCCATCCTACGAGCAGTACTTC